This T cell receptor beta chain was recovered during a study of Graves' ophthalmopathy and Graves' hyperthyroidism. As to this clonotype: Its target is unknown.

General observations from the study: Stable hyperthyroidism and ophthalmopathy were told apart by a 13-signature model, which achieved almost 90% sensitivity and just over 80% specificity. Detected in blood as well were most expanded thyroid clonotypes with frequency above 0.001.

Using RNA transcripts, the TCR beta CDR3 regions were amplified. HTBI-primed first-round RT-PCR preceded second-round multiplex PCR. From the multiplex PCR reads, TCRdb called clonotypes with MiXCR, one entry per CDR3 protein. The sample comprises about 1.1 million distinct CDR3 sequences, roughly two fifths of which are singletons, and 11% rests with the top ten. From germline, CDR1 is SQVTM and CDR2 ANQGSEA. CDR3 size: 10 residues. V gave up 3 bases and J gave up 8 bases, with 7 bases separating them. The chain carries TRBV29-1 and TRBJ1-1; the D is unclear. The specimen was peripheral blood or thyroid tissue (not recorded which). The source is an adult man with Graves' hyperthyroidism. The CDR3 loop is CSVDPEEAFF. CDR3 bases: TGCAGCGTTGACCCGGAAGAAGCTTTCTTT. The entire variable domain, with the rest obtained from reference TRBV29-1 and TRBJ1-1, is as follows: SAVISQKPSRDICQRGTSLTIQCQVDSQVTMMFWYRQQPGQSLTLIATANQGSEATYESGFVIDKFPISRPNLTFSTLTVSNMSPEDSSIYLCSVDPEEAFFGQGTRLTVV.